Below, 26 T cell receptor beta chains from the same sample are listed, as sequenced in a study of blood T cell repertoires in COVID-19. The assay was immunoSEQ multiplex PCR, and TCRdb's table has in-frame clones only and misses some. The table shows 150,000 to 200,000 clones, with over 75% occurring only once. The sequencing input was PBMCs or T cells enriched from blood (not recorded which). These receptors originate from a man aged 40-55 years who had recovered from COVID-19.

This clone was detected only a few times. This rearrangement joins TRBV18 to TRBJ1-1; 9 bases map to TRBD1. The CDR3 sequence is 18 residues long. Per germline, CDR1 KGHSH and CDR2 LQKENI. After removal of 3 bases from V and 3 bases from J, the junction contained 14 bases not matched to a gene. CDR3 in amino acids: CASSPKNRGRVKDTEAFF. The CDR3 nucleotides are TGTGCCAGCTCACCCAAAAACAGGGGGCGAGTGAAGGACACTGAAGCTTTCTTT.

J is TRBJ2-1 and V is TRBV7-2; no reliable D call. This CDR3 has 14 residues. Germline V gene sequence: CDR1 SGHTA, CDR2 FQGNSA. Trimming removed 2 bases from V and 0 bases from J, with 5 bases in between. The CDR3 spells CASSLMSSYNEQFF. The CDR3, as DNA: TGTGCCAGCAGCTTAATGAGCTCCTACAATGAGCAGTTCTTC.

This clone occurred once. The chain has TRBV7-8 and TRBJ1-5, with 9 bases fitting TRBD1. With V trimmed by 4 bases and J by 1 base, 8 bases remained unmatched. The CDR3 spans 17 residues. The V gene's germline CDR1 is SGHVS and CDR2 FQNEAQ. CDR3 coding DNA: TGTGCCAGCAGCTCGGCTACTGGGACAGGGAGCAATCAGCCCCAGCATTTT. Protein: CASSSATGTGSNQPQHF.

The J gene is TRBJ2-1, the V gene TRBV9, with D unresolved. V was cut by 2 bases and J by 5 bases, with 8 bases left in between. The length of the CDR3 is 13 residues. Germline lookup yields CDR1 SGDLS and CDR2 YYNGEE. CDR3 sequence reads: CASSVTLDNEQFF. The CDR3 DNA reads TGTGCCAGCAGCGTGACACTGGACAATGAGCAGTTCTTC.

The chain uses TRBV5-1 and TRBJ2-3; the match to TRBD1 covers 9 bases. The germline V gene encodes CDR1 SGHRS and CDR2 YFSETQ. CDR3 length: 14 residues. V was clipped by 4 bases and J by 4 bases; unmatched bases: 4. As DNA, the CDR3 is TGCGCCAGCAGCCTAAGGACAGGGGCAGATACGCAGTATTTT. It specifies CASSLRTGADTQYF.

The chain uses TRBV30 and TRBJ1-3; TRBD1 is a possible D gene (6 bases). Germline V lookup: CDR1 GTSNPN, CDR2 SVGIG (reference sequence). V lost 4 bases and J lost 2, with 9 bases in between. CDR3 size: 13 residues. The CDR3 sequence is CAWNNRAGNTIYF. In nucleotides, the CDR3 is TGTGCCTGGAATAACAGGGCTGGAAACACCATATATTTT.

The chain links TRBV15 to TRBJ1-3, with TRBD1 matching over 7 bases. CDR1 and CDR2 (germline): LNHNV, YYDKDF (reference sequence). V was clipped by 3 bases and J by 1 base; unmatched bases: 6. CDR3 length: 16 amino acids. CDR3 sequence: CATSSFTTGSGNTIYF. The CDR3 nucleotides are TGTGCCACCAGCAGTTTTACGACAGGGTCTGGAAACACCATATATTTT. The whole variable domain, filled in from reference TRBV15 and TRBJ1-3, reads DAMVIQNPRYQVTQFGKPVTLSCSQTLNHNVMYWYQQKSSQAPKLLFHYYDKDFNNEADTPDNFQSRRPNTSFCFLDIRSPGLGDTAMYLCATSSFTTGSGNTIYFGEGSWLTVV.

The genes are TRBV18 and TRBJ2-5; the D gene is possibly TRBD2 (5 bases). Germline loops: CDR1 KGHSH, CDR2 LQKENI. The length of the CDR3 is 15 residues. Trimming removed 2 bases from V and 4 bases from J, with 14 bases in between. The CDR3 sequence: CASSPSQSAGETQYF. The CDR3 region has the DNA TGTGCCAGCTCACCATCTCAATCCGCGGGAGAGACCCAGTACTTC.

This clone was seen only once. This chain connects TRBV13 to TRBJ2-2; D might be TRBD1 (5 bases). The V end was cut by 5 bases, the J end by 5 bases, with 12 bases between. CDR1 and CDR2 (germline): PRHDT, FYEKMQ (reference sequence). The length of the CDR3 is 14 residues. CDR3 sequence reads: CASSRMQGTGELFF. The CDR3 DNA reads TGTGCCAGCAGCCGTATGCAGGGAACCGGGGAGCTGTTTTTT.

CDR3 protein: CASSVDGTGYSPLHF. CDR3 coding DNA: TGTGCCAGCAGCGTCGATGGGACAGGTTATTCACCCCTCCACTTT. The chain couples TRBV9 to TRBJ1-6, with 8 bases lining up with TRBD1. This CDR3 has 15 amino acids. CDR1 and CDR2 (germline): SGDLS, YYNGEE. V was pared by 2 bases and J by 8 bases, with 6 bases of the junction left unmatched.

V and J are TRBV7-2 and TRBJ2-2, with 7 bases identical to TRBD2. The CDR3 has 17 residues. Trimming removed 7 bases from V and 9 bases from J; junction bases left unmatched: 20. Germline assignment: CDR1 SGHTA and CDR2 FQGNSA. This CDR3 reads CASTSPGLAALPRELFF. For the CDR3, the DNA is TGTGCCAGCACCTCCCCAGGGCTAGCGGCTCTTCCGCGGGAGCTGTTTTTT.

This rearrangement joins TRBV6-5 to TRBJ1-6, with 9 bases fitting TRBD1. J was trimmed by 10 bases and V by 6 bases; bases with no gene match: 4. The CDR3 has 13 amino acids. Per germline, CDR1 MNHEY and CDR2 SVGAGI. The CDR3 DNA is TGTGCCAGCAGGGACAGGGGTGGGTCACCCCTCCACTTT. Translated: CASRDRGGSPLHF.

CDR3 coding DNA: TGTGCCAGCAGCTTAATAAATCCCGGGGGGGCCTACAATGAGCAGTTCTTC. It specifies CASSLINPGGAYNEQFF. The chain joins TRBV7-6 to TRBJ2-1; 8 bases align to TRBD2. From germline, CDR1 is SGHVS and CDR2 FNYEAQ. With 2 bases clipped from V and 2 bases from J, the junction kept 8 bases outside the gene matches. The CDR3 totals 17 residues.

The chain combines TRBV19 with TRBJ2-7; D perhaps matches TRBD2 (5 bases). V shed 0 bases and J shed 7 bases, with 7 bases lying between them. The CDR3 totals 12 residues. Per the germline V gene, CDR1 is LNHDA and CDR2 is SQIVND (reference sequence). The CDR3 loop reads CASSIDRGEQYF. The CDR3 nucleotides are TGTGCCAGTAGTATAGATCGCGGGGAGCAGTACTTC.

This clone was seen only a few times. The rearrangement uses TRBV19 and TRBJ2-7, with 9 bases lining up with TRBD1. The germline V gene has CDR1 LNHDA and CDR2 SQIVND (reference sequence). Trimming removed 10 bases from V and 1 base from J; junction bases left unmatched: 8. The CDR3 contains 14 residues. CDR3 DNA: TGTGCCAACGTCCGGGACAGGGCTTCCTACGAGCAGTACGTC. Protein: CANVRDRASYEQYV.

The table lists this clone with a count of one. This chain's CDR3 is CAWSVINTEAFF. CDR3 coding DNA: TGTGCCTGGAGTGTCATTAACACTGAAGCTTTCTTT. This chain links TRBV30 with TRBJ1-1, with no clear D. CDR3 size: 12 residues. Between the trimmed V and J ends, which lost 0 bases and 2 bases, there was a span of 4 bases. In germline, CDR1 is GTSNPN, CDR2 SVGIG (reference sequence).

This chain's CDR3 is CASSYGQGATTNEKLFF. DNA of the CDR3: TGCGCCAGCAGCTACGGACAGGGGGCAACAACTAATGAAAAACTGTTTTTT. V usage is TRBV5-1 and J usage is TRBJ1-4, with 11 positions matching TRBD1. Unmatched junction bases numbered 4, after V lost 3 bases and J lost 0 bases. Germline CDR1 and CDR2: SGHRS and YFSETQ. The CDR3 runs 17 residues.

This sequence joins TRBV7-2 and TRBJ2-2, with 9 nucleotides matching TRBD1. CDR3 size: 16 residues. The ends lost 4 bases at V and 2 bases at J; junction bases unmatched: 5. Germline CDR1 reads SGHTA; CDR2 reads FQGNSA. CDR3 nucleotides: TGTGCCAGCAGCTCGAGGACAGGGGTCAACACCGGGGAGCTGTTTTTT. This encodes CASSSRTGVNTGELFF.

This rearrangement joins TRBV11-2 to TRBJ2-5, with D unresolved. CDR1 and CDR2 from the germline V gene are SGHAT and FQNNGV. Deletions cut 6 bases from V and 0 bases from J, with 8 bases between. This CDR3 is 13 amino acids long. The chain's CDR3 is CASSIPYQETQYF. The DNA of the CDR3 is TGTGCCAGCAGTATTCCGTACCAAGAGACCCAGTACTTC.

V and J are TRBV3-1 (or the pseudogene TRBV3-2) and TRBJ2-2; TRBD2 matches at 11 bases. Germline V gene data show CDR1 as LGHDT and CDR2 as YNNKEL (reference sequence). The J segment lost 0 bases and the V segment lost 3 bases, leaving 3 bases of the junction unmatched. The CDR3 runs to 17 residues. CDR3 in amino acids: CASSQLAGGSNTGELFF. In DNA, the CDR3 is TGTGCCAGCAGCCAGCTAGCGGGGGGCTCGAACACCGGGGAGCTGTTTTTT.

J is TRBJ1-1 and V is TRBV18; 8 nucleotides line up with TRBD1. Germline lookup yields CDR1 KGHSH and CDR2 LQKENI. The CDR3 covers 15 residues. With V trimmed by 5 bases and J by 9 bases, 14 bases remained unmatched. CDR3 coding DNA: TGTGCCAGCTCAGGAAGTGCAGGGGGCGATAAGAAAGCTTTCTTT. Protein product: CASSGSAGGDKKAFF.

The rearrangement joins TRBV4-1 to TRBJ2-3, with 7 bases that match TRBD1. V lost 3 bases to trimming and J lost 3 bases; unmatched junction nucleotides: 6. Germline CDR1 reads MGHRA; CDR2 reads YSYEKL. The CDR3 is 15 residues long. CDR3 nucleotides: TGCGCCAGCAGCCAGGCACAGGGGAATACAGATACGCAGTATTTT. Translating gives CASSQAQGNTDTQYF.

This clone was detected once. The chain recombines TRBV9 with TRBJ1-3, with 12 bases identical to TRBD1. After removal of 3 bases from V and 4 bases from J, the junction contained 5 bases not matched to a gene. Germline CDR1 is SGDLS and CDR2 is YYNGEE. This CDR3 comprises 16 residues. The CDR3 coding sequence is TGTGCCAGCAGCGCCCAAGGGACAGGGGGCGGAAACACCATATATTTT. Translated, it gives CASSAQGTGGGNTIYF.

Remarks on this clone: One end of the junction is discordant with germline, which a read error may explain. The chain recombines TRBV5-1 with TRBJ1-3; D gene uncertain. The CDR3 is made up of 16 amino acids. The germline CDR1 and CDR2 sequences are SGHRS and YFSETQ. CDR3 in amino acids: CASSLAKTGVGDTIYF. The CDR3 DNA reads as TGCGCCAGCAGCTTGGCCAAAACCGGAGTTGGAGACACCATATATTTT. The full variable domain, completed using reference TRBV5-1 and TRBJ1-3, is KAGVTQTPRYLIKTRGQQVTLSCSPISGHRSVSWYQQTPGQGLQFLFEYFSETQRNKGNFPGRFSGRQFSNSRSEMNVSTLELGDSALYLCASSLAKTGVGDTIYFGEGSWLTVV.

The chain couples TRBV2 to TRBJ2-2; tentatively, D is TRBD1 (6 bases). The ends were cut back, 5 bases at V and 4 bases at J, with 14 bases in the middle. Germline lookup yields CDR1 SNHLY and CDR2 FYNNEI. CDR3 length: 15 amino acids. The CDR3 coding sequence is TGTGCCAGCAGTAGCTCAGGGGCGTTCACCGGGGAGCTGTTTTTT. This translates into CASSSSGAFTGELFF. Drawing the rest from reference TRBV2 and TRBJ2-2, the complete variable domain is EPEVTQTPSHQVTQMGQEVILRCVPISNHLYFYWYRQILGQKVEFLVSFYNNEISEKSEIFDDQFSVERPDGSNFTLKIRSTKLEDSAMYFCASSSSGAFTGELFFGEGSRLTVL.

The V and J genes are TRBV18 and TRBJ2-7; 7 positions match TRBD1. This CDR3 contains 14 residues. J lost 6 bases, V lost 6 bases, and 11 bases had no gene match. Looked up from germline, CDR1 is KGHSH and CDR2 is LQKENI. The CDR3 DNA reads as TGTGCCAGCTCCCTCACAGGGGTAGTAAGCGAGCAGTACTTC. Protein sequence: CASSLTGVVSEQYF.